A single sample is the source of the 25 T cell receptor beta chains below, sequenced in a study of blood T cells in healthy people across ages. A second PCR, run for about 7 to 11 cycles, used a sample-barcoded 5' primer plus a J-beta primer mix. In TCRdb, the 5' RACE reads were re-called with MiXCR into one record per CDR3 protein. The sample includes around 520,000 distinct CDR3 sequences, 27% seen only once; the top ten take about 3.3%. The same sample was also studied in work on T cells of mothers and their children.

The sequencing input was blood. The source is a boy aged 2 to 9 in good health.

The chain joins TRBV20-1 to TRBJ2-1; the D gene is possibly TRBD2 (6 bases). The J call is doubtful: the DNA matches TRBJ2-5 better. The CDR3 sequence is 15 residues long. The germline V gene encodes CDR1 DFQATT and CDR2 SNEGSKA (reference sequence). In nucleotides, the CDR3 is TGCAGTGCTAGGTTCCCGGGACTCGGGTGGGAGACCCAGTACTTC. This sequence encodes CSARFPGLGWETQYF.

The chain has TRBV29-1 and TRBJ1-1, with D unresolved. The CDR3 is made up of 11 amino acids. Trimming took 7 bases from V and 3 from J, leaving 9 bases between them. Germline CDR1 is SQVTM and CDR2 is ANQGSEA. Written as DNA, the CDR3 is TGCAGCGCTCCAAGGGACACTGAAGCTTTCTTT. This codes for CSAPRDTEAFF.

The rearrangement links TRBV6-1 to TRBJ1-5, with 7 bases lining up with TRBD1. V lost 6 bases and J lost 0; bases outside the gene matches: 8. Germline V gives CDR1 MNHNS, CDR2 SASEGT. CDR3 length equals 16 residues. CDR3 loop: CASRPPTGHSNQPQHF. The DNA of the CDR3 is TGTGCCAGCAGGCCCCCGACAGGGCATAGCAATCAGCCCCAGCATTTT.

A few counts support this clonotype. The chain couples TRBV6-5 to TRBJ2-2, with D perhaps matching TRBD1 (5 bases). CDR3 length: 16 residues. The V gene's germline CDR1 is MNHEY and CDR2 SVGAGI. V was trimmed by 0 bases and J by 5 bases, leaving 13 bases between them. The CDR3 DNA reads TGTGCCAGCAGTTACTCGGACACCTTAACGACCGGGGAGCTGTTTTTT. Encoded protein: CASSYSDTLTTGELFF.

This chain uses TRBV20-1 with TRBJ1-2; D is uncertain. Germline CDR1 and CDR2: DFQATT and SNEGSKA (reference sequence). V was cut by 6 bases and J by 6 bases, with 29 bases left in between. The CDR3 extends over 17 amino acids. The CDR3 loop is CSAINPPLDLRLDGYTF. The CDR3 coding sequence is TGCAGTGCGATCAACCCTCCCCTGGACTTGAGGTTGGATGGCTACACCTTC.

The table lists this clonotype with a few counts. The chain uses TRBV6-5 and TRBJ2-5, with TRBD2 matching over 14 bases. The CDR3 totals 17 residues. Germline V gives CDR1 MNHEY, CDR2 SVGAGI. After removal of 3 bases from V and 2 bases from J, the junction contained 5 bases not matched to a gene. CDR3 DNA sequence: TGTGCCAGCAGTTATGTCCGACTAGCGGGGGGGCAAGAGACCCAGTACTTC. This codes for CASSYVRLAGGQETQYF.

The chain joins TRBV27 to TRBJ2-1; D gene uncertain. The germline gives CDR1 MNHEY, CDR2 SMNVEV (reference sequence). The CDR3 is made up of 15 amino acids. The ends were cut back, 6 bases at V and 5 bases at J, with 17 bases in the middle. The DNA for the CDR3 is TGTGCCAGCAGCTTTACAGCGCCGGGTGACAATGAGCAGTTCTTC. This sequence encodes CASSFTAPGDNEQFF.

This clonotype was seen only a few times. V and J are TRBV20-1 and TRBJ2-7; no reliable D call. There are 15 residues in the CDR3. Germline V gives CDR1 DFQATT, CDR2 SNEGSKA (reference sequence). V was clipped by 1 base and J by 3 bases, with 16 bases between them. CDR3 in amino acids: CSARARGQSLYEQYF. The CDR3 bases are TGCAGTGCTAGAGCCCGAGGCCAGAGCCTCTACGAGCAGTACTTC.

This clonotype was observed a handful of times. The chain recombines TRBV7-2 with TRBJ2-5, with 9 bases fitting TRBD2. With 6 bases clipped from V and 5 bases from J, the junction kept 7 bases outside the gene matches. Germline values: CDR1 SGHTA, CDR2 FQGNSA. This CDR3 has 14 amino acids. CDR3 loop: CASRLAGTGETQYF. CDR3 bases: TGTGCCAGCAGGCTAGCGGGAACGGGGGAGACCCAGTACTTC.

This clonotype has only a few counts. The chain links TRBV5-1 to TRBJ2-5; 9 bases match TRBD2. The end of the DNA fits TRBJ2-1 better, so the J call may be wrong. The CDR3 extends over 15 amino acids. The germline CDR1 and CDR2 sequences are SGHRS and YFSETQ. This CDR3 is CASSLVSLAGVEQFF. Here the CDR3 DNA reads TGCGCCAGCAGCTTGGTATCGTTAGCGGGAGTTGAGCAGTTCTTC.

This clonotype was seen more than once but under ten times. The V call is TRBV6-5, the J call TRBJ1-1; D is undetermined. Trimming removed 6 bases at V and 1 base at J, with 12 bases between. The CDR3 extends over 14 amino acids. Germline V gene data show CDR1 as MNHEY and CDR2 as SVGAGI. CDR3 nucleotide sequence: TGTGCCAGCAGGTTCGGACGGAAGAACACTGAAGCTTTCTTT. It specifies CASRFGRKNTEAFF.

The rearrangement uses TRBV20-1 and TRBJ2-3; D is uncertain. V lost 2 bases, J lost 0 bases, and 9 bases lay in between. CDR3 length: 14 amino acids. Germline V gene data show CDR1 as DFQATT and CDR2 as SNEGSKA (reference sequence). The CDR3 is CSARSGSSTDTQYF. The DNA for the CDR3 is TGCAGTGCTAGATCCGGATCTAGCACAGATACGCAGTATTTT.

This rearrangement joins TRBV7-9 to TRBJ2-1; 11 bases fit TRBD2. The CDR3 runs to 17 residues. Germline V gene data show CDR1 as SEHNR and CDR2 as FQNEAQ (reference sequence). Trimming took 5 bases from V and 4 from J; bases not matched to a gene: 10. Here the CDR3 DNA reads TGTGCCAGCAGCGTCCCACTAGCGGGAGATTCGTACAATGAGCAGTTCTTC. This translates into CASSVPLAGDSYNEQFF.

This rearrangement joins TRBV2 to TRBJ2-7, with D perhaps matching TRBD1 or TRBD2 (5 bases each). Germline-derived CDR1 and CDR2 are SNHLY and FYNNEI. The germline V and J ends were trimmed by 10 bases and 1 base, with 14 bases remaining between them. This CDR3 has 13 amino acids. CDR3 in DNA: TGTGCCATCGGACTTCCAGGGTCCTACGAGCAGTACTTC. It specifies CAIGLPGSYEQYF.

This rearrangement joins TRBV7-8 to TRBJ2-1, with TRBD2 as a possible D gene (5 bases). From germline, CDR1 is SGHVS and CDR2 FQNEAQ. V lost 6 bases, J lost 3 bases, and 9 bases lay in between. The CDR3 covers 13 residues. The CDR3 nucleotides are TGTGCCAGCAGACGGACTGACTACAATGAGCAGTTCTTC. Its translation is CASRRTDYNEQFF.

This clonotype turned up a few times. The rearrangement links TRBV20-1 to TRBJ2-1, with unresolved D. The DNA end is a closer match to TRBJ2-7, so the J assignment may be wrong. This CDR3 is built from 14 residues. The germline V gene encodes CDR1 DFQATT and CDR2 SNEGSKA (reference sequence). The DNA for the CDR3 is TGCAGTGCCAGATCAGCGAACAGTACCTACGAGCAGTACTTC. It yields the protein CSARSANSTYEQYF.

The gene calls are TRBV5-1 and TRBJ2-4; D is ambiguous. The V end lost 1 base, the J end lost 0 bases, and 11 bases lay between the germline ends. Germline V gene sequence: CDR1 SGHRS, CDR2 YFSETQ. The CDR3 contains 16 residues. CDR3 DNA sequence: TGCGCCAGCAGCTTGTCATCATCACTAGCCAAAAACATTCAGTACTTC. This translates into CASSLSSSLAKNIQYF.

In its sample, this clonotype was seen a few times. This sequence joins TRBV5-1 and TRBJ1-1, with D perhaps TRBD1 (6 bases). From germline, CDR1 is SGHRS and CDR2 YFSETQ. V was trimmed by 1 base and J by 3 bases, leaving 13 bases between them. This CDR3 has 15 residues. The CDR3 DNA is TGCGCCAGCAGCTTGCGGACAGCCTTGGACACTGAAGCTTTCTTT. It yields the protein CASSLRTALDTEAFF.

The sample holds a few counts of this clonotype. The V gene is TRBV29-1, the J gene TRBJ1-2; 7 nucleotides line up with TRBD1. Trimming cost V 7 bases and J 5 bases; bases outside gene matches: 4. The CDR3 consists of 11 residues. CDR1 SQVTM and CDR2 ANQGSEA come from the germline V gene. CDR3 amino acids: CSGGTAYGYTF. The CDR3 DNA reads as TGCAGCGGCGGGACAGCTTATGGCTACACCTTC.

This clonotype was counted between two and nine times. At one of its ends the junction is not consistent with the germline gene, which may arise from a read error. CDR3 region: CASSHPDRVAYEQYF. Written as DNA, the CDR3 is TGCGCCAGTAGCCATCCCGACAGGGTCGCCTACGAGCAGTACTTC. V is TRBV4-1 and J is TRBJ2-7; 7 nucleotides agree with TRBD1. The CDR3 length is 15 residues. Germline lookup yields CDR1 MGHRA and CDR2 YSYEKL.

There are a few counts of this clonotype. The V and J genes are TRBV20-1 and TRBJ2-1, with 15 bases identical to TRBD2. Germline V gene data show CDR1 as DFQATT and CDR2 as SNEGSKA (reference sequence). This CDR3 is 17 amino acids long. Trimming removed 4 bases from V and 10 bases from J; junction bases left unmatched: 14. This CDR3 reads CSAIGLAGGIHLGEQFF. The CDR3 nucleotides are TGCAGTGCTATCGGACTAGCGGGAGGGATACACCTTGGGGAGCAGTTCTTC.

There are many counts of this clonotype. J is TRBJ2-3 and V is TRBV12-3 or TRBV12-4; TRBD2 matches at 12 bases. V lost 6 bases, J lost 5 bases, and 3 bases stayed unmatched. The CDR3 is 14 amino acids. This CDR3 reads CASSLTSGGDTQYF. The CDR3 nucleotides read TGTGCCAGCAGCTTGACTAGCGGGGGAGATACGCAGTATTTT.

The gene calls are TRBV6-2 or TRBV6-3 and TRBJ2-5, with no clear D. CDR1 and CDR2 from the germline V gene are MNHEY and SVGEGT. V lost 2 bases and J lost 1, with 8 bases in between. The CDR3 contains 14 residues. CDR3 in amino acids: CASSYRNSQETQYF. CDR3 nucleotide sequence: TGTGCCAGCAGTTACAGAAATAGCCAAGAGACCCAGTACTTC.

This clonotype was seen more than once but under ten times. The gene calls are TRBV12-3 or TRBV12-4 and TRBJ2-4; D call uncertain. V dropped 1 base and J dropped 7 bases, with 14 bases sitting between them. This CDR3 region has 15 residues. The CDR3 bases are TGTGCCAGCAGTTTAGTCGGGCAGCCTGGGAACATTCAGTACTTC. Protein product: CASSLVGQPGNIQYF.

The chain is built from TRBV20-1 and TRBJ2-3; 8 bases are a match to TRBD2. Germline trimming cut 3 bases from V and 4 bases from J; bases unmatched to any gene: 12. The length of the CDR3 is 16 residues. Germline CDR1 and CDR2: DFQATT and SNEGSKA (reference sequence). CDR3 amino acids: CSASPTEAGVADTQYF. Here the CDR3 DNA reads TGCAGTGCTAGCCCTACTGAAGCGGGAGTGGCAGATACGCAGTATTTT.